The 2 T cell receptor beta chains reported below all come from one sample, sequenced in a study of T cells in women clearing cervical HPV infection. The repertoire was sequenced with immunoSEQ multiplex PCR; TCRdb's copy has only in-frame clones and lacks some. Its clone listing holds tens of thousands of clones. The specimen was blood buffy coat. These receptors came from a woman between 18 and 69 years old with a cervical HPV16 infection that either progressed to CIN3+ or cleared (not recorded which).

A word on this clone: The read gets to within 3 residues of the CDR3 end, and the germline J gene fills in the rest. The chain links TRBV2 to TRBJ1-6, with D possibly matching TRBD1 (6 bases). The CDR3 sequence is 13 residues long. Trimming cost V 2 bases and J 10 bases, with 9 bases left between them. Per the germline V gene, CDR1 is SNHLY and CDR2 is FYNNEI. CDR3 DNA, as far as it was read: TGTGCCAGCAGTGAACAGGGGATATCACCC. This sequence encodes CASSEQGISP. The full CDR3 protein reads CASSEQGISPLHF.

A remark on this clone: The sequenced fragment ends 3 residues before the CDR3 boundary, so the rest is inferred from the germline J gene. The chain carries TRBV10-1 and TRBJ2-2, with no clear D. Germline V CDR1 and CDR2: WNHNN, SYGVQD (reference sequence). Trimming took off 0 bases at V and 1 base at J, with 3 bases between the two ends. The CDR3 runs to 14 residues. The DNA read from the CDR3 is TGCGCCAGCAGTGAGTCAGGGAACACCGGGGAG. Protein: CASSESGNTGE. The CDR3 as a whole reads CASSESGNTGELFF.